This T cell receptor beta chain was sequenced during a study of blood T cell repertoires in COVID-19. V lost 4 bases and J lost 3; bases outside the gene matches: 7. This CDR3 is 15 amino acids long. Germline CDR1 is SQVTM and CDR2 is ANQGSEA. The protocol was immunoSEQ multiplex PCR, while the TCRdb copy is restricted to in-frame clones and leaves out a portion. The sample yields 150,000 to 200,000 clones, 82% seen once. Specimen: peripheral blood. This receptor was obtained from a woman in her sixties with COVID-19, enrolled during active disease. The rearrangement links TRBV29-1 to TRBJ2-1; 9 nucleotides line up with TRBD2. CDR3 loop: CSVVGGGRGYNEQFF. CDR3 coding DNA: TGCAGCGTTGTAGGGGGCGGGAGGGGCTACAATGAGCAGTTCTTC.